These 19 T cell receptor beta chains originate from one sample sequenced in a study of OX40 agonist ivuxolimab in advanced cancers. Here immunoSEQ multiplex PCR was the method, and the copy in TCRdb shows in-frame clones only, minus some. The data hold roughly 48,000 clones, with approximately 84% observed a single time. The sequences come from CD4+ or CD8+ T cells sorted from blood, collected in a trial of the OX40 agonist ivuxolimab. The receptors stem from an adult with an advanced solid tumor such as melanoma, head and neck, liver or kidney cancer.

The chain recombines TRBV5-4 with TRBJ2-5; 7 bases match TRBD1. This CDR3 has 13 residues. The germline V gene encodes CDR1 SGHNT and CDR2 YYREEE (reference sequence). Trimming took 0 bases from V and 11 from J; bases not matched to a gene: 7. The CDR3 reads CASSLERDSAQYF. The CDR3 DNA follows: TGTGCCAGCAGCTTGGAAAGGGACAGTGCTCAGTACTTC.

The sample holds a few counts of this clone. The V gene is TRBV27, the J gene TRBJ2-5, with 10 bases aligning to TRBD1. Germline lookup yields CDR1 MNHEY and CDR2 SMNVEV (reference sequence). After removal of 2 bases from V and 4 bases from J, the junction contained 4 bases not matched to a gene. The CDR3 is made up of 15 amino acids. The CDR3 loop reads CASSLGGQGGETQYF. CDR3 sequence (DNA): TGTGCCAGCAGTTTAGGCGGACAGGGGGGAGAGACCCAGTACTTC.

The chain couples TRBV20-1 to TRBJ2-5; D not resolved. The CDR3 spans 11 residues. CDR1 is DFQATT, CDR2 SNEGSKA, per germline (reference sequence). Trimming cost V 5 bases and J 5 bases, with 9 bases left between them. As DNA, the CDR3 is TGCAGTGCTGCCGCCGGGGAGACCCAGTACTTC. Amino acid sequence: CSAAAGETQYF.

The chain employs TRBV4-3 and TRBJ1-3; D gene ambiguous. V was pared by 2 bases and J by 8 bases, with 10 bases between. Germline V gene lookup returns CDR1 LGHNA and CDR2 YSLEER. CDR3 length: 13 residues. CDR3 nucleotide sequence: TGCGCCAGCAGCCAATACGACGGACACACCATATATTTT. This sequence encodes CASSQYDGHTIYF.

This sequence joins TRBV6-5 and TRBJ2-3; 8 nucleotides match TRBD2. V dropped 5 bases and J dropped 4; count of bases not matched to a gene: 5. The CDR3 is 14 amino acids. Germline assignment: CDR1 MNHEY and CDR2 SVGAGI. DNA for the CDR3: TGTGCCAGCAGTAGGGGAGCGGGGGCAGATACGCAGTATTTT. This gives the protein CASSRGAGADTQYF.

This clone was observed a handful of times. This CDR3 reads CASSFGGDTQYF. CDR3 DNA sequence: TGTGCCAGCAGTTTTGGGGGGGATACGCAGTATTTT. The V and J genes are TRBV6-6 and TRBJ2-3; tentative D call: TRBD2 (6 bases). The germline V and J ends were trimmed by 4 bases and 6 bases, with 8 bases remaining between them. The germline V gene has CDR1 MNHNY and CDR2 SVGAGI (reference sequence). This CDR3 has 12 residues.

The chain is built from TRBV27 and TRBJ2-7, with 10 bases fitting TRBD2. Germline V gene sequence: CDR1 MNHEY, CDR2 SMNVEV (reference sequence). Trimming removed 5 bases from V and 2 bases from J; junction bases left unmatched: 6. This CDR3 is 15 amino acids long. The CDR3 reads CASSLRGTSAYEQYF. Here the CDR3 DNA reads TGTGCCAGCAGTCTAAGAGGGACTAGCGCCTACGAGCAGTACTTC.

The rearrangement links TRBV13 to TRBJ1-2; D remains unclear. V lost 0 bases and J lost 8, with 10 bases in between. Germline V lookup: CDR1 PRHDT, CDR2 FYEKMQ (reference sequence). The CDR3 is 13 residues long. The CDR3 nucleotides read TGTGCCAGCAGCTTAGGGGAGACCTCGGGCTACACCTTC. This sequence encodes CASSLGETSGYTF.

The chain has TRBV9 and TRBJ2-2; 12 bases align to TRBD1. Losses at the gene ends were 5 bases for V and 13 bases for J; bases not matched to a gene: 12. CDR3 size: 15 residues. CDR1 SGDLS and CDR2 YYNGEE come from the germline V gene. The CDR3 loop reads CASSDTPGTGGRLFF. CDR3 coding DNA: TGTGCCAGCAGTGATACTCCGGGGACAGGGGGCCGGCTGTTTTTT.

The V gene is TRBV5-1, the J gene TRBJ2-1, with 7 bases fitting TRBD2. CDR3 length: 13 amino acids. The V gene's germline CDR1 is SGHRS and CDR2 YFSETQ. V was clipped by 4 bases and J by 8 bases; unmatched bases: 6. The CDR3 DNA sequence: TGCGCCAGCAGCCCCCACAGCGGGGATGAGCAGTTCTTC. It specifies CASSPHSGDEQFF.

The chain carries TRBV5-8 and TRBJ2-6, with a tentative D call TRBD2 (5 bases). This CDR3 contains 17 residues. V was pared by 2 bases and J by 4 bases, with 16 bases between. From germline, CDR1 is SGHTS and CDR2 YDEGEE. The CDR3 bases are TGTGCCAGCAGCTTTCTCGGTAGTCTAGCCGGGGCCAACGTCCTGACTTTC. Translating gives CASSFLGSLAGANVLTF.

J is TRBJ2-5 and V is TRBV19; possible D gene TRBD1, 5 bases. Germline V gives CDR1 LNHDA, CDR2 SQIVND (reference sequence). Trimming took 4 bases from V and 5 from J, leaving 11 bases between them. This CDR3 has 13 amino acids. This chain's CDR3 is CASSTDNGETQYF. In DNA form, the CDR3 reads TGTGCCAGTAGTACGGACAACGGGGAGACCCAGTACTTC.

The rearrangement links TRBV2 to TRBJ2-2; 12 bases are a match to TRBD1. Germline V gives CDR1 SNHLY, CDR2 FYNNEI. Trimming cost V 5 bases and J 7 bases; bases outside gene matches: 5. This CDR3 comprises 15 residues. The CDR3 coding sequence is TGTGCCAGCAGTCGGGACAGGGGGCGGGTCGGGGAGCTGTTTTTT. This encodes CASSRDRGRVGELFF. The full variable domain, rest sourced from reference TRBV2 and TRBJ2-2, is EPEVTQTPSHQVTQMGQEVILRCVPISNHLYFYWYRQILGQKVEFLVSFYNNEISEKSEIFDDQFSVERPDGSNFTLKIRSTKLEDSAMYFCASSRDRGRVGELFFGEGSRLTVL.

This clone was counted only a few times. The J gene is TRBJ2-7, the V gene TRBV11-2; no clear D gene. The CDR3 length is 11 residues. V dropped 5 bases and J dropped 0 bases, with 2 bases sitting between them. CDR1 SGHAT and CDR2 FQNNGV come from the germline V gene. CDR3 DNA sequence: TGTGCCAGCAGCATCTCCTACGAGCAGTACTTC. Its translation is CASSISYEQYF.

V is TRBV2 and J is TRBJ2-5, with no clear D. Germline V lookup: CDR1 SNHLY, CDR2 FYNNEI. The CDR3 runs to 11 residues. V was shortened by 8 bases and J by 5 bases, with 9 bases between the two germline ends. The CDR3 spells CASGAFETQYF. CDR3 bases: TGTGCCAGCGGTGCGTTCGAGACCCAGTACTTC.

Comments on this clone: Relative to the germline gene, one junction end is altered; a read error may explain this. The chain links TRBV5-4 to TRBJ2-2; the match to TRBD2 covers 14 bases. Looked up from germline, CDR1 is SGHNT and CDR2 is YYREEE (reference sequence). CDR3 size: 15 residues. The chain's CDR3 is CASSQGTSGSGELFF. In DNA, the CDR3 is TGCGCCAGCAGCCAAGGGACTAGCGGGAGTGGGGAGCTGTTTTTT.

This clone was seen only once. The chain uses TRBV18 and TRBJ1-4, with 9 bases matching TRBD1. The CDR3 has 15 residues. V dropped 4 bases and J dropped 5; count of bases not matched to a gene: 5. CDR1 is KGHSH and CDR2 is LQKENI in the germline V gene. This CDR3 is CASSLQGAVNEKLFF. CDR3 DNA: TGTGCCAGCTCACTACAGGGGGCGGTGAATGAAAAACTGTTTTTT.

This rearrangement joins TRBV5-6 to TRBJ2-3; 8 bases map to TRBD2. The germline CDR1 and CDR2 sequences are SGHDT and YYEEEE. The CDR3 loop spans 13 amino acids. V shed 5 bases, J shed 7 bases, and the junction held 6 bases outside the gene matches. The CDR3 is CASSYWTSHTQYF. The CDR3 nucleotides read TGTGCCAGCAGTTACTGGACTAGCCATACGCAGTATTTT. The full variable domain, with the rest looked up from reference TRBV5-6 and TRBJ2-3, is DAGVTQSPTHLIKTRGQQVTLRCSPKSGHDTVSWYQQALGQGPQFIFQYYEEEERQRGNFPDRFSGHQFPNYSSELNVNALLLGDSALYLCASSYWTSHTQYFGPGTRLTVL.

The chain recombines TRBV10-3 with TRBJ2-3; D uncertain. Germline assignment: CDR1 ENHRY and CDR2 SYGVKD. V dropped 7 bases and J dropped 2 bases, with 16 bases sitting between them. The CDR3 is made up of 15 amino acids. The CDR3 loop is CAIKGERRPTDTQYF. In nucleotides, the CDR3 is TGTGCCATCAAGGGCGAGCGCCGCCCCACAGATACGCAGTATTTT.